This is a list of T cell receptor beta chains from one sample in a study of T-cell reconstitution after alpha-beta-depleted transplantation in children. In TCRdb, the PCR reads were re-called with MiXCR into one record per CDR3 protein. The profile shows some 640,000 distinct CDR3 sequences, over 15% of them singletons. The source material was PBMCs from the stem cell graft donor, sampled from the stem cell graft. The receptors originated from a human donor who donated a stem cell graft to a child with acute myeloid leukemia. Both conserved end residues are part of each CDR3. Each record gives: CDR3 length, clone size, J gene, V gene, CDR3 protein. Expanded clones get a size class; other rows say once, few or many, or leave the size out.

CDR3 length: 15
clone size: few
J gene: TRBJ1-5
V gene: TRBV21-1
CDR3 protein: CASSRGGAGNQPQHF

CDR3 length: 19
clone size: few
J gene: TRBJ2-5
V gene: TRBV11-2
CDR3 protein: CASSLDPGTSFGFPETQYF

CDR3 length: 16
clone size: few
J gene: TRBJ2-3
V gene: TRBV24-1
CDR3 protein: CATSATTGQSTDTQYF

CDR3 length: 13
clone size: many
J gene: TRBJ2-1
V gene: TRBV20-1
CDR3 protein: CSARITSGNEQFF

CDR3 length: 13
clone size: many
J gene: TRBJ1-2
V gene: TRBV20-1
CDR3 protein: CSARDFIGYGYTF

CDR3 length: 14
clone size: many
J gene: TRBJ2-1
V gene: TRBV12-3/TRBV12-4
CDR3 protein: CASSVTGDEDEQFF

CDR3 length: 16
clone size: few
J gene: TRBJ2-7
V gene: TRBV7-2
CDR3 protein: CASSSGGGGHSYEQYF

CDR3 length: 16
clone size: -
J gene: TRBJ2-7
V gene: TRBV5-1
CDR3 protein: CASSWAGTGGSYEQYF

CDR3 length: 13
clone size: many
J gene: TRBJ2-7
V gene: TRBV20-1
CDR3 protein: CSARHTLNYEQYF

CDR3 length: 11
clone size: -
J gene: TRBJ1-1
V gene: TRBV6-5
CDR3 protein: CASSGRTDAFF

CDR3 length: 14
clone size: -
J gene: TRBJ2-1
V gene: TRBV27
CDR3 protein: CASSLSTGLGEQFF

CDR3 length: 16
clone size: -
J gene: TRBJ1-6
V gene: TRBV20-1
CDR3 protein: CSASGPGGAHGSPLHF